Listed below are T cell receptor beta chains from one sample, sequenced in a study of chemoradiotherapy in HPV16-positive cancers. Profiling relied on immunoSEQ multiplex PCR, and the TCRdb table lists in-frame clones only, not all of them. There are 15,000 to 20,000 clones in the sample; around 84% occur only once, and 3.7% lies in the top ten. The input for sequencing was blood, taken from a patient who underwent chemoradiotherapy. These receptors were taken from a human donor with HPV-associated anogenital cancer. The CDR3 runs from the conserved cysteine through the conserved F or W. Each record gives: V gene, J gene, CDR3 protein.

TRBV7-8,TRBJ1-2,CASSPRVSNYGYTF
TRBV18,TRBJ1-1,CASSPYSTDSMNTEAFF
TRBV6-5,TRBJ2-3,CASRDQAADTQYF
TRBV5-4,TRBJ2-5,CASSFESEETQYF
TRBV5-1,TRBJ2-3,CASSLKLEGTDTQYF
TRBV18,TRBJ1-2,CASSPKTNPTNYGYTF
TRBV19,TRBJ1-4,CATGGRQPNEKLFF
TRBV11-2,TRBJ1-1,CASTVLWLRGRDTEAFF
TRBV7-2,TRBJ2-3,CASSLVSSFSTDTQYF
TRBV19,TRBJ1-1,CASRRNTEAFF